The present T cell receptor beta chain was sequenced within a study of identical twins. Germline-derived CDR1 and CDR2 are SGHAT and FQNNGV. The CDR3 is made up of 16 amino acids. Unmatched junction bases numbered 8, after V lost 1 base and J lost 5 bases. Via MiXCR, TCRdb re-called the 5' RACE reads, giving one row per CDR3 protein. The sample records around 340,000 distinct CDR3 sequences, roughly 9% being singletons. Sequenced material: naive T cells sorted from blood. The clonotype was recovered from a woman in her forties or fifties in good health. The chain joins TRBV11-2 to TRBJ2-7; 10 bases agree with TRBD1. The CDR3 protein is CASSLGPGQGNNEQYF. CDR3 DNA sequence: TGTGCCAGCAGCTTAGGGCCGGGACAGGGGAACAACGAGCAGTACTTC. Full variable domain (outside the CDR3, taken from reference TRBV11-2 and TRBJ2-7): EAGVAQSPRYKIIEKRQSVAFWCNPISGHATLYWYQQILGQGPKLLIQFQNNGVVDDSQLPKDRFSAERLKGVDSTLKIQPAKLEDSAVYLCASSLGPGQGNNEQYFGPGTRLTVT.